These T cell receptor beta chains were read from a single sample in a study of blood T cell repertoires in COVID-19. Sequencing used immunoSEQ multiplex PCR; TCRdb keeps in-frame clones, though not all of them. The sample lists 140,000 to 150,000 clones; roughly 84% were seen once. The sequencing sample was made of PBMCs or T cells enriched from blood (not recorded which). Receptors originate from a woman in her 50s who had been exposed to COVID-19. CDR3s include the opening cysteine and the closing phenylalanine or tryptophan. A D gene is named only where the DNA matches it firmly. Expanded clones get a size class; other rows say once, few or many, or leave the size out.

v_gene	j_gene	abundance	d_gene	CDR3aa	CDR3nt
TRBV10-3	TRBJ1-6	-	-	CAISAEGDNSPLHF	TGTGCCATCAGTGCCGAAGGGGATAATTCACCCCTCCACTTT
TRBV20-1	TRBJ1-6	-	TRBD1	CSAMDDRGLHF	TGCAGTGCTATGGACGACAGGGGGCTCCACTTT
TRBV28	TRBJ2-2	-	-	CASSPPLGAGTGELFF	TGTGCCAGCAGTCCCCCTCTCGGCGCAGGCACCGGGGAGCTGTTTTTT
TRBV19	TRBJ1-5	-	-	CASTTFSQPQHF	TGTGCCAGTACCACATTCAGTCAGCCCCAGCATTTT
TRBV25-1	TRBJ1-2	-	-	CASSDSGNLLYGYTF	TGTGCCAGCAGTGATTCGGGTAACTTGCTTTATGGCTACACCTTC
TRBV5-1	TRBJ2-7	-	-	CASSLVSHEQYF	TGCGCCAGCAGCTTGGTAAGCCACGAGCAGTACTTC
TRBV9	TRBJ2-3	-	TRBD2	CASSGLGMTDTQYF	TGTGCCAGCTCAGGACTAGGAATGACAGATACGCAGTATTTT
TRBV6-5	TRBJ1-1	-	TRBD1	CASSYSQGAGTEAFF	TGTGCCAGCAGTTACTCACAGGGGGCTGGCACTGAAGCTTTCTTT
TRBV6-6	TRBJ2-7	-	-	CASSYAGSPYEQYF	TGTGCCAGCAGTTACGCAGGGTCTCCCTACGAGCAGTACTTC
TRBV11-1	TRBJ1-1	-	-	CASSRTQKIGDEAFF	TGTGCCAGCAGCCGGACCCAAAAAATAGGGGATGAAGCTTTCTTT
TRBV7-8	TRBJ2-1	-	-	CASSLGQSGGEQFF	TGTGCCAGCAGCTTAGGCCAGTCGGGGGGCGAGCAGTTCTTC
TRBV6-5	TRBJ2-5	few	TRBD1	CASSWLQGAGETQYF	TGTGCCAGCAGTTGGTTACAGGGGGCAGGGGAGACCCAGTACTTC
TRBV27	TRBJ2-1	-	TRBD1	CASSMAGTGPTYEQFF	TGTGCCAGCAGTATGGCCGGGACAGGACCCACGTATGAGCAGTTCTTC
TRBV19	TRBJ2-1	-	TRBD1	CASSIRQGAYNEQFF	TGTGCCAGTAGTATAAGACAGGGAGCCTACAATGAGCAGTTCTTC
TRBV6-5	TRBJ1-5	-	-	CASSRGGYQPQHF	TGTGCCAGCTCAAGGGGGGGCTATCAGCCCCAGCATTTT
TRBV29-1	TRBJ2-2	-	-	CSVLPLTGELFF	TGCAGCGTTCTTCCCCTAACCGGGGAGCTGTTTTTT
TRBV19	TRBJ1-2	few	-	CASSIGSTSSYGYTF	TGTGCCAGTAGTATAGGCTCTACTAGCAGCTATGGCTACACCTTC
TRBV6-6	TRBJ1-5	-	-	CASSEEGIQPQHF	TGTGCCAGCAGCGAAGAGGGTATCCAGCCCCAGCATTTT
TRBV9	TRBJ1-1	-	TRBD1	CASSVGQGVNTEAFF	TGTGCCAGCAGCGTAGGCCAGGGGGTGAACACTGAAGCTTTCTTT
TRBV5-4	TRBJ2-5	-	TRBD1	CASSPGQLQETQYF	TGTGCCAGCAGCCCGGGACAGCTCCAAGAGACCCAGTACTTC